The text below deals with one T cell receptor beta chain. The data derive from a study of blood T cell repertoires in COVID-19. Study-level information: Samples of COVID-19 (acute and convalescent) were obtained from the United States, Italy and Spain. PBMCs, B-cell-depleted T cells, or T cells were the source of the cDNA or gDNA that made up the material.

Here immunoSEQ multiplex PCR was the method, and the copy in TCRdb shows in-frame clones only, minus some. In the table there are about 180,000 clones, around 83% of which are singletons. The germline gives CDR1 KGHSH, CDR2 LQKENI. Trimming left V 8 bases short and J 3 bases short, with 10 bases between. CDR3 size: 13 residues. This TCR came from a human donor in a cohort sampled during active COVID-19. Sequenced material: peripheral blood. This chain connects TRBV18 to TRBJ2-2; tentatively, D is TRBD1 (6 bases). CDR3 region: CASTSGDTGELFF. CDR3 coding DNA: TGTGCCAGCACGTCAGGGGACACCGGGGAGCTGTTTTTT.